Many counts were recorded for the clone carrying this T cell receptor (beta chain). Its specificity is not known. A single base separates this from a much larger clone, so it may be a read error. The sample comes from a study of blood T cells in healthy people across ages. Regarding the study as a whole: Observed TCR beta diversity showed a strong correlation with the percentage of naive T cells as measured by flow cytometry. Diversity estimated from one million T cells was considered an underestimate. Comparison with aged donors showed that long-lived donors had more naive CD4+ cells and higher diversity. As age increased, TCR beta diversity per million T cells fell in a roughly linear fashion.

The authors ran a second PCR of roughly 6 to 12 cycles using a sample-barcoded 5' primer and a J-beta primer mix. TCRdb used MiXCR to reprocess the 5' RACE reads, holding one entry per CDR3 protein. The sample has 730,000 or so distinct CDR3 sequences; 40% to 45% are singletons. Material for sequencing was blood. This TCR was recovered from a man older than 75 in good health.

The CDR3 is CSARNPNNEQYF. As DNA, the CDR3 is TGCAGTGCTAGGAATCCAAACAATGAGCAGTACTTC. The chain carries TRBV20-1 and TRBJ2-1, with D uncertain. The J call is doubtful: the DNA matches TRBJ2-7 better. The CDR3 is 12 residues long. Germline-derived CDR1 and CDR2 are DFQATT and SNEGSKA (reference sequence).